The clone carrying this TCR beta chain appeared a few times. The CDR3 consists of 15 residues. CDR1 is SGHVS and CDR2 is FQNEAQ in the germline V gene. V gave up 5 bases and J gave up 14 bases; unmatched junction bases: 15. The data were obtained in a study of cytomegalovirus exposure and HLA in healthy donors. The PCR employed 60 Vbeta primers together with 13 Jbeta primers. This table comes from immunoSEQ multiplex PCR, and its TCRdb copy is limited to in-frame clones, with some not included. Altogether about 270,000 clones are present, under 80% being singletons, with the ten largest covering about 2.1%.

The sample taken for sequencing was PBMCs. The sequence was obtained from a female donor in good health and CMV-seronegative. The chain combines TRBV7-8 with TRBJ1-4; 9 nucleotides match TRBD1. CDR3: CASSPAGTGTPDLFF. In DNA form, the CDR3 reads TGTGCCAGCAGCCCGGCCGGGACAGGGACCCCAGATCTGTTTTTT.